The sequence of this T cell receptor beta chain was determined in a study of blood T cell repertoires in COVID-19. At the level of the study: The study drew acute and convalescent COVID-19 samples from the United States, Italy and Spain. Sources were T cells, B-cell-depleted T cells, or PBMCs; the material itself was cDNA or gDNA.

Method: immunoSEQ multiplex PCR; TCRdb's copy keeps in-frame clones and lacks some. The sample comprises hundreds of thousands of clones, approximately 90% of which are singletons, and about 0.8% rests with the top ten. Unmatched junction bases numbered 7, after V lost 6 bases and J lost 2 bases. The CDR3 is 16 amino acids. Germline CDR1 is SGHTA and CDR2 is FQGNSA. Those enrolled in Seattle joined during active infection and were followed longitudinally afterward. The sequenced material came from peripheral blood. This chain links TRBV7-2 with TRBJ2-2; 9 bases are shared with TRBD1. This TCR came from a man in his 60s with COVID-19, enrolled during active disease. Here the CDR3 DNA reads TGTGCCAGCAGAACCGGGACAGGGATAAACACCGGGGAGCTGTTTTTT. The encoded protein is CASRTGTGINTGELFF.